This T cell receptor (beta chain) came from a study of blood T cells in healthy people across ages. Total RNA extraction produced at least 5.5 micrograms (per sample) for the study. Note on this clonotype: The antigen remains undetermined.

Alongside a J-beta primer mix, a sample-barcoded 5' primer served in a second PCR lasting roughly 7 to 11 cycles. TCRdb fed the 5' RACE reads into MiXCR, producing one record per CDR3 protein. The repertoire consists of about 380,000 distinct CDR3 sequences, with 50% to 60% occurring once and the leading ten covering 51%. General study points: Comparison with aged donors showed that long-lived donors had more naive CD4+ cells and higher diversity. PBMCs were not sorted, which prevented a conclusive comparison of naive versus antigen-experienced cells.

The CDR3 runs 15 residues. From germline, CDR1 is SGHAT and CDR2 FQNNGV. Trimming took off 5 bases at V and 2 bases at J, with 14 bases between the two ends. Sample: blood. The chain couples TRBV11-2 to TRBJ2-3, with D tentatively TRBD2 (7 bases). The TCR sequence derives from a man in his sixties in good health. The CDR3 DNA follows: TGTGCCAGCAGCCACGGGGGGCGGAACACAGATACGCAGTATTTT. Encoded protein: CASSHGGRNTDTQYF.